This T cell receptor beta chain was obtained from a study of beta chain features in type 1 diabetes. Reverse transcribing all isolated RNA meant expressed TCRB transcripts were sequenced. The method was immunoSEQ multiplex PCR; TCRdb's version includes in-frame clones alone and lacks a portion of them. Of approximately 140,000 clones in the sample, around 9% were seen once. This clone was counted only a few times. The antigen remains unidentified. Germline values: CDR1 SNHLY, CDR2 FYNNEI. The ends lost 6 bases at V and 5 bases at J; junction bases unmatched: 3. The CDR3 contains 12 residues. Broader study findings: There was a moderate but significant shortening of TCRB CDR3s in all four CD4+ subsets of Type 1 diabetes patients.

This TCR came from a young man with type 1 diabetes. The specimen was central memory CD4+ T cells from blood. The chain employs TRBV2 and TRBJ2-5; 7 bases line up with TRBD2. The CDR3 protein is CASRSGVETQYF. CDR3 nucleotides: TGTGCCAGCAGGAGCGGGGTGGAGACCCAGTACTTC.